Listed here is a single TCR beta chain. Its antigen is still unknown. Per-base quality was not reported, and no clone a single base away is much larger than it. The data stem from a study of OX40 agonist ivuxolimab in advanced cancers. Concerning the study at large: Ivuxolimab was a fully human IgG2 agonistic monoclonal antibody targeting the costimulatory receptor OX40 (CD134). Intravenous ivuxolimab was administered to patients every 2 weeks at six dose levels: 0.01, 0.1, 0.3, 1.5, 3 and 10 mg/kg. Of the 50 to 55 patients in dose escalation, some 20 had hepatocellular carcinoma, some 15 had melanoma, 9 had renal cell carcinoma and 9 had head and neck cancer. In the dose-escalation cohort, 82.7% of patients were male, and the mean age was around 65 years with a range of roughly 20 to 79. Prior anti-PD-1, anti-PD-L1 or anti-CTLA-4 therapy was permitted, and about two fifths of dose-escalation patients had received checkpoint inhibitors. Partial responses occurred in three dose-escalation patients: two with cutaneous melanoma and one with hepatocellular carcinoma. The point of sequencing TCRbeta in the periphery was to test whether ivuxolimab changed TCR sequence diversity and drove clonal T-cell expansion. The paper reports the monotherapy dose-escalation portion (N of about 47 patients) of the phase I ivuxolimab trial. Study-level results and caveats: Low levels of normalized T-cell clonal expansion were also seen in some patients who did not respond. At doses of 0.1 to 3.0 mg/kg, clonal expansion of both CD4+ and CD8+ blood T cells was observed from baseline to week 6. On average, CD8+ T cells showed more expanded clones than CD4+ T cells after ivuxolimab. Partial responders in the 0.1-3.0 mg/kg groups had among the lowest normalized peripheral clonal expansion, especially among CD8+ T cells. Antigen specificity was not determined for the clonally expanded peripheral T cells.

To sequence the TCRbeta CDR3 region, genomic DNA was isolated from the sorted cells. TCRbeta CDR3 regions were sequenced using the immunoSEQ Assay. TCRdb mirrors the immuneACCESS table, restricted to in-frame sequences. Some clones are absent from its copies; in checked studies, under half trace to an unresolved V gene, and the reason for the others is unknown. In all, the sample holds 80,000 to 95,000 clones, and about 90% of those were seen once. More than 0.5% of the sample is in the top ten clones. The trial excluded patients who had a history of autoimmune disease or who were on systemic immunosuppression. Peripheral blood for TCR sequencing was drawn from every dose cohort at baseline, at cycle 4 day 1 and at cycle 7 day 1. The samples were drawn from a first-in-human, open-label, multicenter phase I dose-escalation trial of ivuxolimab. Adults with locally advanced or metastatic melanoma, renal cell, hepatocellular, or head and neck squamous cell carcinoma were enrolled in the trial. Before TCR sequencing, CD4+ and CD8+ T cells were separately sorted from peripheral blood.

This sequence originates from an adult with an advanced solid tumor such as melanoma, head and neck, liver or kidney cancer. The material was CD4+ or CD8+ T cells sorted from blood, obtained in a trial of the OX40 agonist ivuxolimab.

Here is the DNA: TGTGCCAGCAGCTTAACAGGGCAGGCTGGGGCCAACGTCCTGACTTTC. Protein translation: CASSLTGQAGANVLTF. This sequence uses TRBV5-6 and TRBJ2-6; TRBD1 is a possible D gene, resting on 6 matching bases. Including cysteine and phenylalanine, the CDR3 has 16 amino acids. CDR3 DNA is the only sequence kept; it has 48 bases, read in frame from the first base. The junction shows trimming of 2 bases on V and 2 bases on J, plus 11 bases between the germline ends. CDR1 SGHDT and CDR2 YYEEEE are derived from the germline V gene.